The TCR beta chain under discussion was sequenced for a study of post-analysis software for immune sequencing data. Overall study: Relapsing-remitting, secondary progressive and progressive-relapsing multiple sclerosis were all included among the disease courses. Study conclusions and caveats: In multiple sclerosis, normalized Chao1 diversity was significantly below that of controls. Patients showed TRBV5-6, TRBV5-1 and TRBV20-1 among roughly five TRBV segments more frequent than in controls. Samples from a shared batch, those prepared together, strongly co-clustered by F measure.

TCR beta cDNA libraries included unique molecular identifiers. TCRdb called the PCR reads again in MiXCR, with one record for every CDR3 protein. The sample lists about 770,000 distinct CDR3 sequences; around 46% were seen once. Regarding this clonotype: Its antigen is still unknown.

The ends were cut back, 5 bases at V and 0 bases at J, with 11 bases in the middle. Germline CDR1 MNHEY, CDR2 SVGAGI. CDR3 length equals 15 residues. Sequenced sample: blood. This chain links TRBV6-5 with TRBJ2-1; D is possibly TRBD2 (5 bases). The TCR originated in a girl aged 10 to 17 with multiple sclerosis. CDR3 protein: CASSPGVLSYNEQFF. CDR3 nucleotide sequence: TGTGCCAGCAGTCCCGGGGTCCTCTCCTACAATGAGCAGTTCTTC.